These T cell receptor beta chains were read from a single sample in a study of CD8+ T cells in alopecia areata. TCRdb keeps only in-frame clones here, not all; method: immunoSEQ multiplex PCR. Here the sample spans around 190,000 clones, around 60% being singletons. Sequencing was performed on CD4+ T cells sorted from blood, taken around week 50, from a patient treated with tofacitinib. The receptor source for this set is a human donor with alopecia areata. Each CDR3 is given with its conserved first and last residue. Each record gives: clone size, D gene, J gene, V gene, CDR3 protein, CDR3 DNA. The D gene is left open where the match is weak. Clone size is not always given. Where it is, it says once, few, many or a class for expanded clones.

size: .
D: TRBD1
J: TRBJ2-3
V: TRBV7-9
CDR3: CASSSHRGNTDTQYF
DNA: TGTGCCAGCAGCTCCCACAGGGGGAACACAGATACGCAGTATTTT

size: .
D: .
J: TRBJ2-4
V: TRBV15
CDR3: CATSPRAKNIQYF
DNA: TGTGCCACCTCCCCAAGAGCCAAAAACATTCAGTACTTC

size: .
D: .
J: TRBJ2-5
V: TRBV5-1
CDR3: CASSLSRVFQETQYF
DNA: TGCGCCAGCAGCTTGAGTAGGGTGTTCCAAGAGACCCAGTACTTC

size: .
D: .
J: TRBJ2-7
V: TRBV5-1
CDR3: CASRGETRAPYEQYF
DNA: TGCGCCAGCAGGGGGGAGACTAGAGCTCCCTACGAGCAGTACTTC

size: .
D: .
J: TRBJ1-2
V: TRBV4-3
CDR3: CASSQDGGGIPYGYTF
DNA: TGCGCCAGCAGCCAAGATGGGGGCGGGATACCCTATGGCTACACCTTC

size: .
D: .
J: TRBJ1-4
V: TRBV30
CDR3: CAWKPPDRRSEKLFF
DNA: TGTGCCTGGAAACCTCCAGACAGAAGGAGTGAAAAACTGTTTTTT

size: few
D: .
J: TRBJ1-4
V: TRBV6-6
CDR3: CASSQGGRNEKLFF
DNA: TGTGCCAGCAGCCAGGGAGGGCGCAATGAAAAACTGTTTTTT

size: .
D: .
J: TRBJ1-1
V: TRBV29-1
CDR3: CSVDSMNTEAFF
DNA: TGCAGCGTTGACAGCATGAACACTGAAGCTTTCTTT

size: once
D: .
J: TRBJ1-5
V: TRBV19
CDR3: CASSTQVSGYNQPQHF
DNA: TGTGCCAGTAGTACTCAAGTCTCGGGGTACAATCAGCCCCAGCATTTT

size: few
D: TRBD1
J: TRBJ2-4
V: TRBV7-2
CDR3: CASSQPTGVGHIQYF
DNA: TGTGCCAGCAGCCAGCCGACAGGGGTTGGGCACATTCAGTACTTC

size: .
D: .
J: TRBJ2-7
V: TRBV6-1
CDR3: CASSERENYEQYF
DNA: TGTGCCAGCAGTGAGAGGGAGAACTACGAGCAGTACTTC

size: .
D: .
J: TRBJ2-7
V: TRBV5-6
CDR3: CASRSRYEQYF
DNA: TGTGCCAGCAGGTCCAGATACGAGCAGTACTTC

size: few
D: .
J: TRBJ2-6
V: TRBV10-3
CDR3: CAISSGTQISNVLTF
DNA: TGTGCCATCAGTTCCGGGACTCAAATTTCCAACGTCCTGACTTTC

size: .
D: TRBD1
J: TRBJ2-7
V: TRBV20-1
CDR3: CSAALNRGRYF
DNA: TGCAGTGCCGCGCTAAACAGGGGTCGGTACTTC

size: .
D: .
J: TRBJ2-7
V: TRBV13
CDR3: CASSRDRLQEQYF
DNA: TGTGCCAGCAGCCGGGACCGGCTCCAGGAGCAGTACTTC

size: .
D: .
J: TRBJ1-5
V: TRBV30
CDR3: CAWSYRVDQPQHF
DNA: TGTGCCTGGAGTTACAGGGTTGATCAGCCCCAGCATTTT

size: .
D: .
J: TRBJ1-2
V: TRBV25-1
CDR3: CASSEYGDGYTF
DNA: TGTGCCAGCAGTGAATACGGGGATGGCTACACCTTC

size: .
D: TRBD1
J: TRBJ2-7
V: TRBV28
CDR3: CASRRTGARYEQYF
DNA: TGTGCCAGCAGGCGGACAGGGGCTAGGTACGAGCAGTACTTC

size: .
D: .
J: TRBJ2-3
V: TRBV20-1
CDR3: CSAPLADTQYF
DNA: TGCAGTGCTCCACTAGCAGATACGCAGTATTTT

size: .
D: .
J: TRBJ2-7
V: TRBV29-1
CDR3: CSVEDSTGHYEQYF
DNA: TGCAGCGTTGAAGATTCAACAGGGCACTACGAGCAGTACTTC

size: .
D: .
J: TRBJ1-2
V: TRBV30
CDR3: CAWKLEANYGYTF
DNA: TGTGCCTGGAAACTCGAGGCTAACTATGGCTACACCTTC

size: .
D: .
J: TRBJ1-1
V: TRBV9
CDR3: CASSENLNTEAFF
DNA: TGTGCCAGCAGCGAAAATCTGAACACTGAAGCTTTCTTT

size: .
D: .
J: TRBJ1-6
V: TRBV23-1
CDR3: CASSPDESPLHF
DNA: TGCGCCAGCAGTCCTGATGAGTCACCCCTCCACTTT

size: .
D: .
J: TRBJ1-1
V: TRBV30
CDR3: CAWSVREAGQGTEAFF
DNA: TGTGCCTGGAGTGTACGTGAAGCGGGCCAGGGCACTGAAGCTTTCTTT

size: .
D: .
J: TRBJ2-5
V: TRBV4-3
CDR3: CASSQTHQGQTQYF
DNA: TGCGCCAGCAGCCAGACCCACCAGGGGCAGACCCAGTACTTC

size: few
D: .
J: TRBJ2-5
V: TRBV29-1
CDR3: CSVGSGLRLGSEQYF
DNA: TGCAGCGTTGGTTCGGGACTTCGCCTGGGGTCGGAGCAGTACTTC

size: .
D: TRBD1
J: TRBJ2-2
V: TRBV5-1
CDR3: CASSPDRANTGELFF
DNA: TGCGCCAGCAGCCCGGACAGGGCGAACACCGGGGAGCTGTTTTTT

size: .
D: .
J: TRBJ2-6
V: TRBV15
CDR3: CATSRDLFGAGDSGANVLTF
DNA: TGTGCCACCAGCAGAGATTTGTTTGGGGCAGGAGACTCTGGGGCCAACGTCCTGACTTTC

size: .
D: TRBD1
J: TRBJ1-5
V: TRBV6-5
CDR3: CASGTGQGNQPQHF
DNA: TGTGCCAGCGGGACGGGACAGGGGAATCAGCCCCAGCATTTT

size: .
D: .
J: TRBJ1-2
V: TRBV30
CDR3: CAWSFGSYGYTF
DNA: TGTGCCTGGAGTTTTGGATCTTATGGCTACACCTTC

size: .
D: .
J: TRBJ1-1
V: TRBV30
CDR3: CAARGKGEAFF
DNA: TGTGCCGCGAGGGGGAAGGGTGAAGCTTTCTTT

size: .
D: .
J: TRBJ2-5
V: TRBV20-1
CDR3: CSASEETQYF
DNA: TGCAGTGCTAGCGAAGAGACCCAGTACTTC

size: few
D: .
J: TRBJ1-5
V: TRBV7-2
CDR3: CASSPEGVQPQHF
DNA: TGTGCCAGCAGCCCAGAGGGGGTACAGCCCCAGCATTTT

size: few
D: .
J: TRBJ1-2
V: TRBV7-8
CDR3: CASSRNVARYGYTF
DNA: TGTGCCAGCAGCCGTAACGTGGCACGCTATGGCTACACCTTC

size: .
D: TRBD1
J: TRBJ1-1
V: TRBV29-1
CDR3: CSVAGQGSTEAFF
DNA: TGCAGCGTCGCCGGACAGGGGTCGACTGAAGCTTTCTTT

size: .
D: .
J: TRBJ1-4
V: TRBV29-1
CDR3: CSVEDHRRKLFF
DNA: TGCAGCGTTGAAGATCACAGACGAAAACTGTTTTTT

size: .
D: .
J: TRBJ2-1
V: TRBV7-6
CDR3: CASSLNAGDNEQFF
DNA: TGTGCCAGCAGCTTAAACGCAGGGGACAATGAGCAGTTCTTC

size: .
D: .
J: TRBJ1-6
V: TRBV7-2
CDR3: CATRGEDSSYNSPLHF
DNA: TGTGCCACAAGGGGGGAAGACAGCTCCTATAATTCACCCCTCCACTTT

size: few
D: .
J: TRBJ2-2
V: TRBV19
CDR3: CASNIQINTGELFF
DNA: TGTGCCAGTAATATACAGATAAACACCGGGGAGCTGTTTTTT

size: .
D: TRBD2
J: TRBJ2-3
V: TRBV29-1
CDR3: CSVSYIAGSTDTQYF
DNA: TGCAGCGTTTCCTATATAGCGGGGTCCACAGATACGCAGTATTTT

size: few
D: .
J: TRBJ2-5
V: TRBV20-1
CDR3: CSANTGETQYF
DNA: TGCAGTGCCAATACGGGGGAGACCCAGTACTTC

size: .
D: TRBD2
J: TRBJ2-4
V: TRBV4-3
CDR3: CASSQVVYSGGLAKNIQYF
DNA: TGCGCCAGCAGCCAAGTGGTGTACAGCGGGGGGTTGGCCAAAAACATTCAGTACTTC

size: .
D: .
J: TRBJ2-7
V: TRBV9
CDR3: CASTATSFGGEQYF
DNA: TGTGCCAGCACCGCGACAAGCTTCGGTGGCGAGCAGTACTTC

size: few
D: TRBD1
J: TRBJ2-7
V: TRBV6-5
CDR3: CASSYFGQGSDEQYF
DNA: TGTGCCAGCAGTTACTTCGGACAGGGATCCGACGAGCAGTACTTC

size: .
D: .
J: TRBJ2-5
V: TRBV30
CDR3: CAWSAGIKTQYF
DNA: TGTGCCTGGAGTGCAGGGATAAAGACCCAGTACTTC

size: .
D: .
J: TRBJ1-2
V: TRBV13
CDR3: CASSFQGRTNYGYTF
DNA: TGTGCCAGCAGCTTCCAGGGGAGGACCAACTATGGCTACACCTTC

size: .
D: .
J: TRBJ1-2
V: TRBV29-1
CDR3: CSVVGDGYTF
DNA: TGCAGCGTTGTAGGCGATGGCTACACCTTC

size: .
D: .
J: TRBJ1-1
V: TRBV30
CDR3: CAWAFRSGGTEAFF
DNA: TGTGCCTGGGCTTTTCGGTCTGGGGGTACCGAAGCTTTCTTT

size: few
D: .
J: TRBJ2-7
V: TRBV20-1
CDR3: CSATDRSEQYF
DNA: TGCAGTGCCACCGACAGGAGCGAGCAGTACTTC

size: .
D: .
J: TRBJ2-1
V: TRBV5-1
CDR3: CASSLEYEQFF
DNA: TGCGCCAGCAGCTTGGAGTATGAGCAGTTCTTC

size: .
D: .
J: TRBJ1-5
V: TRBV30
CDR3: CAWSTGVAQPQHF
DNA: TGTGCCTGGAGTACCGGGGTGGCTCAGCCCCAGCATTTT

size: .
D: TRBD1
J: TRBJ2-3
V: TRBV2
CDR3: CARGTGSDTQYF
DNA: TGTGCCAGAGGGACAGGGTCAGATACGCAGTATTTT

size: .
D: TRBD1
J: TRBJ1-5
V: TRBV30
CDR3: CAWSGGQGKNQPQHF
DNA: TGTGCCTGGAGTGGGGGACAGGGGAAGAATCAGCCCCAGCATTTT